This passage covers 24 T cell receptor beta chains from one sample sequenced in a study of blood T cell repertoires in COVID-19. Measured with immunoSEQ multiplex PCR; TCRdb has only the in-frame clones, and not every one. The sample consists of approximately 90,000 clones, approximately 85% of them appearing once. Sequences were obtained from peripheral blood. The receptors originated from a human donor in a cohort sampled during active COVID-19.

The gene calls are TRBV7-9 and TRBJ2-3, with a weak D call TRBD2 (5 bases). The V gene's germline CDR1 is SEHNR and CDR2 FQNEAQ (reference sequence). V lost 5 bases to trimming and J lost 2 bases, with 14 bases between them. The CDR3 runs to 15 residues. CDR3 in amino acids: CASSPPRGSTDTQYF. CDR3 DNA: TGTGCCAGCAGCCCCCCCCGAGGGTCCACAGATACGCAGTATTTT.

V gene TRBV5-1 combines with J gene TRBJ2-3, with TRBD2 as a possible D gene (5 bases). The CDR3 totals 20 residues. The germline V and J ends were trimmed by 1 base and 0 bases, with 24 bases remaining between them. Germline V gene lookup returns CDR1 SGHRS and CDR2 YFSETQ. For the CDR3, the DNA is TGCGCCAGCAGCTTGACCCCGGCGCGGGTGCCAAGGACTAGCACAGATACGCAGTATTTT. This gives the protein CASSLTPARVPRTSTDTQYF.

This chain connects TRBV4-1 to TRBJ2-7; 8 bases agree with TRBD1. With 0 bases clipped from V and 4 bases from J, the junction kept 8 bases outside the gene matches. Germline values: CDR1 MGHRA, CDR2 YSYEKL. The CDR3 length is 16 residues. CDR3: CASSQEGRTGRYEQYF. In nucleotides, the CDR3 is TGCGCCAGCAGCCAAGAGGGCAGGACAGGGCGGTACGAGCAGTACTTC.

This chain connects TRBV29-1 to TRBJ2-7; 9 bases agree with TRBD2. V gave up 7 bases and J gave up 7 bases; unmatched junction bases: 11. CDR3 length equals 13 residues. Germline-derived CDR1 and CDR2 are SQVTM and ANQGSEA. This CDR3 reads CSASGTSSGEQYF. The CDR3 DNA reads TGCAGCGCGTCCGGGACTAGCTCTGGTGAGCAGTACTTC.

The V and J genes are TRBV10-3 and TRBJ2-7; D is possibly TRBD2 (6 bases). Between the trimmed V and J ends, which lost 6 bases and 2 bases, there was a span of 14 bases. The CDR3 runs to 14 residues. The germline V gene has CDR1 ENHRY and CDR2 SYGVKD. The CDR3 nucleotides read TGTGCCATCAGGCTGGAGGGGATCACCTACGAGCAGTACTTC. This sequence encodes CAIRLEGITYEQYF.

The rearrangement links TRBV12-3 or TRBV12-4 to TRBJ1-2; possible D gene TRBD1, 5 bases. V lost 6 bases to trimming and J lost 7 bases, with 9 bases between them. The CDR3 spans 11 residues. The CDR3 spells CASSRDSGYTF. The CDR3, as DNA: TGTGCCAGCAGCCGGGACTCTGGCTACACCTTC.

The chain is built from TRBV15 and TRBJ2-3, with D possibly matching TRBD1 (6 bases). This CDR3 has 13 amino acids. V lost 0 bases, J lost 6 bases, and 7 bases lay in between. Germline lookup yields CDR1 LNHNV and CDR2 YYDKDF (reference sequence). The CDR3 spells CATSRDRGDTQYF. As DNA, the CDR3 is TGTGCCACCAGCAGAGATAGGGGGGATACGCAGTATTTT. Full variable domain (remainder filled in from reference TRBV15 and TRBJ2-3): DAMVIQNPRYQVTQFGKPVTLSCSQTLNHNVMYWYQQKSSQAPKLLFHYYDKDFNNEADTPDNFQSRRPNTSFCFLDIRSPGLGDTAMYLCATSRDRGDTQYFGPGTRLTVL.

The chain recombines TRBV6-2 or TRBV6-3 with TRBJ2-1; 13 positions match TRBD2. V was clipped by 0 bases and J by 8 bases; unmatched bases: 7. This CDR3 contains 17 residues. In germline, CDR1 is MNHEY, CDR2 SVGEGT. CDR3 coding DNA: TGTGCCAGCAGTTACTCCGAGACTAGCGGGAGGCCACATGAGCAGTTCTTC. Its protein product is CASSYSETSGRPHEQFF.

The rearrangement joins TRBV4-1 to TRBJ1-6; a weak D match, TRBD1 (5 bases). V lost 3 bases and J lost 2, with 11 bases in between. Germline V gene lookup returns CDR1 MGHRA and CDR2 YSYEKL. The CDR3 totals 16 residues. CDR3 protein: CASSQPTATYNSPLHF. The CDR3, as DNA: TGCGCCAGCAGCCAGCCGACAGCAACCTATAATTCACCCCTCCACTTT.

CDR3: CASSARTSATGELFF. The CDR3 DNA follows: TGTGCCAGCAGTGCCCGGACTAGCGCGACCGGGGAGCTGTTTTTT. The chain couples TRBV27 to TRBJ2-2, with 9 bases aligning to TRBD2. The V and J ends lost 5 bases and 5 bases, in that order; junction bases with no gene match: 6. CDR3 size: 15 residues. Germline V lookup: CDR1 MNHEY, CDR2 SMNVEV (reference sequence).

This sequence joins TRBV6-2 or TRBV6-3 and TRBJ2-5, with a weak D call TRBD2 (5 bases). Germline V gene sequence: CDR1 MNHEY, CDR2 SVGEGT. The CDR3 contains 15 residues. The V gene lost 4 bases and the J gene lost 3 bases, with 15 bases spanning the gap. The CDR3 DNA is TGTGCCAGCAGTTCTCAGCGGCTTGGGGAAGAGACCCAGTACTTC. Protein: CASSSQRLGEETQYF.

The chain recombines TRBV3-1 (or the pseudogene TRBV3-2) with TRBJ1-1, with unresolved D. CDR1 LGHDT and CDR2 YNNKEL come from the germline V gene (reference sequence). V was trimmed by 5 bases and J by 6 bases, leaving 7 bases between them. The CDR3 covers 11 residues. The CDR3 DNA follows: TGTGCCAGCAGCACGGGTCCTGAAGCTTTCTTT. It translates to CASSTGPEAFF.

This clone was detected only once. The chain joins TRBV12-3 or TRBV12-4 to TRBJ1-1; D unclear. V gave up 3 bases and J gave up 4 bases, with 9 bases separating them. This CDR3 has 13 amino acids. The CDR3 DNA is TGTGCCAGCAGTTTTGGGGAGGGCACTGAAGCTTTCTTT. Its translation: CASSFGEGTEAFF.

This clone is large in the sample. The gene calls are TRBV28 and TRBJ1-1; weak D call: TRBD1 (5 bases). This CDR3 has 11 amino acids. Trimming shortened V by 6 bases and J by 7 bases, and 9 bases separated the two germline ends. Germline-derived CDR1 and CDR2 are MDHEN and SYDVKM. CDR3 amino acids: CASSRGVEAFF. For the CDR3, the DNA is TGTGCCAGCAGCCGGGGGGTTGAAGCTTTCTTT.

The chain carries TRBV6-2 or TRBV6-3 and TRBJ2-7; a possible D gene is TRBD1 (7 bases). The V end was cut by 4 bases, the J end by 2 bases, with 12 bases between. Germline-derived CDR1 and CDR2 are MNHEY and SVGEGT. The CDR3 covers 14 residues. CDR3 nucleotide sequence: TGTGCCAGCAGTTCTCAGGGGGGCCCCTACGAGCAGTACTTC. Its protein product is CASSSQGGPYEQYF.

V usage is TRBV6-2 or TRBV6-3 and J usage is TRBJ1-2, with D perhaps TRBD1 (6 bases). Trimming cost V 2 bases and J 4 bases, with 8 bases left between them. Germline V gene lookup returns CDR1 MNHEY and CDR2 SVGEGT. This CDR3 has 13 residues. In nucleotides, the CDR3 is TGTGCCAGCAGTTACCCACAGGGCTATGGCTACACCTTC. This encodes CASSYPQGYGYTF.

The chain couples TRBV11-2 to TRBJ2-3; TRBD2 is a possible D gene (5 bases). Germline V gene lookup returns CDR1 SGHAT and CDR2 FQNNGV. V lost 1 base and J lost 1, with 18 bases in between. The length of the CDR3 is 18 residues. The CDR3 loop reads CASSLGYPPMRGTDTQYF. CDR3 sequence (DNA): TGTGCCAGCAGCTTAGGGTACCCCCCGATGCGGGGCACAGATACGCAGTATTTT.

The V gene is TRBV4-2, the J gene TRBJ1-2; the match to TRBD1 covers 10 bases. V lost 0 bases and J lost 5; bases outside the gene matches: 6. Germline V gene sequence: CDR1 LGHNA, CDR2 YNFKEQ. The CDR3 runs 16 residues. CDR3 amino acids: CASSQDPGQGRYGYTF. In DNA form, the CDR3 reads TGTGCCAGCAGCCAAGATCCGGGACAGGGGCGGTATGGCTACACCTTC.

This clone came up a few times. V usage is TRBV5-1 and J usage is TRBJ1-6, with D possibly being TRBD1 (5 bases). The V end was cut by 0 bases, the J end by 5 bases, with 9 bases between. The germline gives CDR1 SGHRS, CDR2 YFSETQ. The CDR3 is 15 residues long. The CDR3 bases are TGCGCCAGCAGCTTGGCAGGGAGGGATAATTCACCCCTCCACTTT. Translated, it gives CASSLAGRDNSPLHF.

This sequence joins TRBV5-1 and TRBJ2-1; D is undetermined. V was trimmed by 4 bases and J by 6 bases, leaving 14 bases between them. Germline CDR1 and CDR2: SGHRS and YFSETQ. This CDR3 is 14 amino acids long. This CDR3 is CASSKIVGGNEQFF. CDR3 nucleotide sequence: TGCGCCAGCAGCAAAATAGTAGGCGGCAATGAGCAGTTCTTC.

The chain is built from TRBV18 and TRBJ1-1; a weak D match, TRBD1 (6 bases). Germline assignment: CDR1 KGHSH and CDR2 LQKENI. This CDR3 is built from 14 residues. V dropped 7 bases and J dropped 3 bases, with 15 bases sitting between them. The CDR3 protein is CASLVAPGDTEAFF. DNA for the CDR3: TGTGCCAGCTTGGTGGCCCCAGGGGACACTGAAGCTTTCTTT.

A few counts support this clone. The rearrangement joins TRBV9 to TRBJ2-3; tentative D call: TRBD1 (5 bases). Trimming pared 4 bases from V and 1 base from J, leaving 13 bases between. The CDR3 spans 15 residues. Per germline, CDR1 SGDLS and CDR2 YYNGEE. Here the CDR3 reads CASSTRGAGTDTQYF. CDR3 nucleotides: TGTGCCAGCAGCACCCGTGGGGCTGGCACAGATACGCAGTATTTT.

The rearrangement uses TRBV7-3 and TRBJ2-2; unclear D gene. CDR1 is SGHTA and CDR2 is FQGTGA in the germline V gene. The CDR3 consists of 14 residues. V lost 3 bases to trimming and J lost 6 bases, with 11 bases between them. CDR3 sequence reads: CASSFAHFAGELFF. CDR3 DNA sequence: TGTGCCAGCAGCTTTGCCCACTTCGCCGGGGAGCTGTTTTTT.

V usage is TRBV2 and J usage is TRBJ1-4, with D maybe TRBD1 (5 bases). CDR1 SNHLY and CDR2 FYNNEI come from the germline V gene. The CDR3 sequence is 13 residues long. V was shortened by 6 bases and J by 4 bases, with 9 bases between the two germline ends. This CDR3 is CASRGPHNEKLFF. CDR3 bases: TGTGCCAGCAGGGGGCCACATAATGAAAAACTGTTTTTT. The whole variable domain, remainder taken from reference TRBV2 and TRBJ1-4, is EPEVTQTPSHQVTQMGQEVILRCVPISNHLYFYWYRQILGQKVEFLVSFYNNEISEKSEIFDDQFSVERPDGSNFTLKIRSTKLEDSAMYFCASRGPHNEKLFFGSGTQLSVL.